Shown below are 26 T cell receptor beta chains from a single sample sequenced in a study of blood T cell repertoires in COVID-19. TCRdb's copy holds only in-frame clones and misses some; the assay was immunoSEQ multiplex PCR. The data show about 200,000 clones, almost 90% seen once. Sequencing was carried out using peripheral blood. The receptors were sampled from a man younger than 35 with active or convalescent COVID-19.

The chain employs TRBV6-1 and TRBJ1-6; D remains ambiguous. The length of the CDR3 is 14 residues. Deletions cut 2 bases from V and 9 bases from J, with 11 bases between. Germline V gives CDR1 MNHNS, CDR2 SASEGT. The CDR3 loop reads CASSELLVASPLHF. CDR3 bases: TGTGCCAGCAGTGAATTACTGGTCGCTTCACCCCTCCACTTT.

V and J are TRBV29-1 and TRBJ1-1; D unclear. Trimming took off 1 base at V and 7 bases at J, with 10 bases between the two ends. Germline V gene lookup returns CDR1 SQVTM and CDR2 ANQGSEA. This CDR3 is built from 12 residues. CDR3 sequence: CSVEGGRGEAFF. CDR3 coding DNA: TGCAGCGTTGAAGGAGGGCGGGGTGAAGCTTTCTTT.

This clone was observed a handful of times. The sample carries other DNA sequences with the same CDR3. CDR3 region: CASSISGQATYEQYF. The CDR3 DNA follows: TGTGCCAGTAGTATAAGCGGACAGGCCACCTACGAGCAGTACTTC. The chain carries TRBV19 and TRBJ2-7, with TRBD1 identical over 7 bases. The CDR3 length is 15 residues. The junction had 6 bases not matched to a gene; V was cut back by 2 bases and J by 2 bases. The germline V gene encodes CDR1 LNHDA and CDR2 SQIVND (reference sequence).

The chain carries TRBV5-6 and TRBJ1-6, with a tentative D call TRBD1 (5 bases). V gave up 0 bases and J gave up 3 bases, with 10 bases separating them. This CDR3 region has 16 residues. From germline, CDR1 is SGHDT and CDR2 YYEEEE. The CDR3 DNA reads TGTGCCAGCAGCTTGGCTGGGACTAACTATAATTCACCCCTCCACTTT. Amino acids: CASSLAGTNYNSPLHF. Full variable domain (outside the CDR3, taken from reference TRBV5-6 and TRBJ1-6): DAGVTQSPTHLIKTRGQQVTLRCSPKSGHDTVSWYQQALGQGPQFIFQYYEEEERQRGNFPDRFSGHQFPNYSSELNVNALLLGDSALYLCASSLAGTNYNSPLHFGNGTRLTVT.

The chain is built from TRBV19 and TRBJ1-6; D remains ambiguous. V dropped 3 bases and J dropped 9 bases, with 12 bases sitting between them. Germline CDR1 LNHDA, CDR2 SQIVND (reference sequence). There are 14 residues in the CDR3. CDR3 in DNA: TGTGCCAGTAGTATCCTGGGAGGACTTTCACCCCTCCACTTT. Protein product: CASSILGGLSPLHF.

The CDR3 DNA reads as TGTGCCAGCAGCCCGGACAGGTTCTACGAGCAGTACTTC. It specifies CASSPDRFYEQYF. This chain joins TRBV7-2 and TRBJ2-7; 7 nucleotides agree with TRBD1. V was pared by 5 bases and J by 3 bases, with 4 bases of the junction left unmatched. From germline, CDR1 is SGHTA and CDR2 FQGNSA. CDR3 length equals 13 residues.

DNA of the CDR3: TGTGCCAGCAGCGTAGAGACTAGCGGAACCTCTAGCACAGATACGCAGTATTTT. Its translation is CASSVETSGTSSTDTQYF. The V gene is TRBV9, the J gene TRBJ2-3; 9 positions agree with TRBD2. CDR3 size: 18 residues. Germline CDR1 and CDR2: SGDLS and YYNGEE. J lost 0 bases, V lost 0 bases, and 8 bases had no gene match. Full variable domain (remainder filled in from reference TRBV9 and TRBJ2-3): DSGVTQTPKHLITATGQRVTLRCSPRSGDLSVYWYQQSLDQGLQFLIQYYNGEERAKGNILERFSAQQFPDLHSELNLSSLELGDSALYFCASSVETSGTSSTDTQYFGPGTRLTVL.

The chain employs TRBV10-1 and TRBJ2-1, with 9 bases fitting TRBD2. This CDR3 comprises 17 residues. Germline loops: CDR1 WNHNN, CDR2 SYGVQD (reference sequence). The V gene end was trimmed by 5 bases and the J gene end by 2 bases; junction bases not matched to a gene: 10. CDR3 coding DNA: TGCGCCAGCAGTAGTTCGAGCGGGAGGTCCCCCTACAATGAGCAGTTCTTC. Translation gives CASSSSSGRSPYNEQFF.

The chain joins TRBV5-6 to TRBJ1-1; maybe TRBD1 (5 bases). CDR1 and CDR2 from the germline V gene are SGHDT and YYEEEE. The CDR3 length is 14 residues. V was clipped by 0 bases and J by 4 bases, with 10 bases between them. The CDR3 DNA reads TGTGCCAGCAGCTTGGTGGTCCAGGGCACTGAAGCTTTCTTT. This sequence encodes CASSLVVQGTEAFF. The full variable domain, its missing parts supplied by reference TRBV5-6 and TRBJ1-1, is DAGVTQSPTHLIKTRGQQVTLRCSPKSGHDTVSWYQQALGQGPQFIFQYYEEEERQRGNFPDRFSGHQFPNYSSELNVNALLLGDSALYLCASSLVVQGTEAFFGQGTRLTVV.

The rearrangement links TRBV3-1 (or the pseudogene TRBV3-2) to TRBJ1-2; D is unresolved. Germline values: CDR1 LGHDT, CDR2 YNNKEL (reference sequence). This CDR3 is 14 amino acids long. V shed 1 base and J shed 8 bases, with 14 bases lying between them. The chain's CDR3 is CASSQGDAGSGYTF. The CDR3, as DNA: TGTGCCAGCAGCCAAGGGGATGCGGGATCGGGCTACACCTTC.

V is TRBV6-1 and J is TRBJ2-3; no reliable D call. Germline CDR1 reads MNHNS; CDR2 reads SASEGT. This CDR3 is 16 amino acids long. Trimming removed 2 bases from V and 0 bases from J, with 12 bases in between. The CDR3 region has the DNA TGTGCCAGCAGTGAAACACCAGGCCAAAGCACAGATACGCAGTATTTT. Its protein product is CASSETPGQSTDTQYF.

The chain couples TRBV18 to TRBJ1-2; possible D gene TRBD1, 6 bases. This CDR3 region has 14 residues. Trimming shortened V by 5 bases and J by 3 bases, and 13 bases separated the two germline ends. Per germline, CDR1 KGHSH and CDR2 LQKENI. The CDR3 DNA sequence: TGTGCCAGCTCAACAGGGCGTAGGGACTATGGCTACACCTTC. Its protein is CASSTGRRDYGYTF.

The gene calls are TRBV19 and TRBJ2-1, with TRBD1 identical over 8 bases. The V segment lost 10 bases and the J segment 9 bases; nucleotides outside the gene matches: 11. The CDR3 sequence is 13 residues long. Germline V lookup: CDR1 LNHDA, CDR2 SQIVND (reference sequence). The CDR3 loop is CATNYRGSGEQFF. In DNA form, the CDR3 reads TGTGCCACCAACTACAGGGGGTCCGGTGAGCAGTTCTTC.

The J gene is TRBJ1-3, the V gene TRBV10-1; D ambiguous. CDR1 is WNHNN, CDR2 SYGVQD, per germline (reference sequence). The CDR3 spans 15 residues. Trimming stripped 3 bases from V and 1 base from J, with 10 bases between. Here the CDR3 reads CASSESGRSGNTIYF. In nucleotides, the CDR3 is TGCGCCAGCAGTGAATCAGGCCGATCTGGAAACACCATATATTTT.

The rearrangement joins TRBV3-1 (or the pseudogene TRBV3-2) to TRBJ2-7; D call uncertain. This CDR3 comprises 15 residues. Trimming shortened V by 4 bases and J by 2 bases, and 15 bases separated the two germline ends. Germline V gene data show CDR1 as LGHDT and CDR2 as YNNKEL (reference sequence). CDR3 DNA: TGTGCCAGCAGCCCCCGTGTCGACACTCCCTACGAGCAGTACTTC. Its protein product is CASSPRVDTPYEQYF.

The chain links TRBV7-3 to TRBJ2-3, with 13 bases matching TRBD2. CDR3 length equals 16 residues. V shed 2 bases, J shed 4 bases, and the junction held 3 bases outside the gene matches. From germline, CDR1 is SGHTA and CDR2 FQGTGA. The CDR3 loop reads CASSLGLAGDPDTQYF. The CDR3 DNA is TGTGCCAGCAGCTTAGGACTAGCGGGAGACCCAGATACGCAGTATTTT.

This rearrangement joins TRBV4-3 to TRBJ1-3; D uncertain. The CDR3 spans 16 residues. Germline V CDR1 and CDR2: LGHNA, YSLEER. The germline V and J ends were trimmed by 1 base and 2 bases, with 12 bases remaining between them. The CDR3 protein is CASSQVLRAPGNTIYF. The CDR3 nucleotides are TGCGCCAGCAGCCAAGTTCTGAGGGCGCCTGGAAACACCATATATTTT.

The chain joins TRBV3-1 (or the pseudogene TRBV3-2) to TRBJ2-7, with TRBD1 matching 10 bases. Germline CDR1 and CDR2: LGHDT and YNNKEL (reference sequence). Unmatched junction bases numbered 6, after V lost 4 bases and J lost 6 bases. The CDR3 covers 14 residues. CDR3 loop: CASSRRTGGGEQYF. The DNA for the CDR3 is TGTGCCAGCAGCCGCCGGACAGGGGGTGGCGAGCAGTACTTC.

In its sample, this clone was seen once. V is TRBV2 and J is TRBJ1-5; 7 nucleotides line up with TRBD1. J gave up 5 bases and V 8 bases, and 12 bases lay outside the gene matches. CDR3 size: 15 residues. Looked up from germline, CDR1 is SNHLY and CDR2 is FYNNEI. The CDR3 region is CASGRDSIGDQPQHF. The CDR3 DNA reads TGTGCCAGCGGGCGGGACAGCATAGGGGATCAGCCCCAGCATTTT.

The chain carries TRBV9 and TRBJ2-1; a weak D match, TRBD1 (6 bases). Germline CDR1 SGDLS, CDR2 YYNGEE. Trimming stripped 3 bases from V and 4 bases from J, with 11 bases between. This CDR3 comprises 14 residues. CDR3 protein: CASSEDRRYNEQFF. CDR3 bases: TGTGCCAGCAGCGAAGACAGGAGATACAATGAGCAGTTCTTC. Combining the CDR3 with reference TRBV9 and TRBJ2-1 gives the whole variable domain DSGVTQTPKHLITATGQRVTLRCSPRSGDLSVYWYQQSLDQGLQFLIQYYNGEERAKGNILERFSAQQFPDLHSELNLSSLELGDSALYFCASSEDRRYNEQFFGPGTRLTVL.

V usage is TRBV12-5 and J usage is TRBJ1-4, with TRBD1 matching over 8 bases. The V gene's germline CDR1 is LGHNT and CDR2 FRNRAP. Germline trimming cut 6 bases from V and 2 bases from J; bases unmatched to any gene: 2. The CDR3 spans 14 residues. The CDR3: CASGRQGTNEKLFF. The CDR3 DNA follows: TGTGCTAGTGGCCGACAGGGGACTAATGAAAAACTGTTTTTT. Full variable domain (outside the CDR3, taken from reference TRBV12-5 and TRBJ1-4): DARVTQTPRHKVTEMGQEVTMRCQPILGHNTVFWYRQTMMQGLELLAYFRNRAPLDDSGMPKDRFSAEMPDATLATLKIQPSEPRDSAVYFCASGRQGTNEKLFFGSGTQLSVL.

This rearrangement joins TRBV10-1 to TRBJ1-2; D may be TRBD1 (5 bases). The CDR3 runs 13 residues. Germline V gives CDR1 WNHNN, CDR2 SYGVQD (reference sequence). V was shortened by 3 bases and J by 4 bases, with 9 bases between the two germline ends. CDR3 coding DNA: TGCGCCAGCAGTGACCAGACAGCCTATGGCTACACCTTC. This gives the protein CASSDQTAYGYTF.

The J gene is TRBJ2-2, the V gene TRBV5-1; 7 bases are a match to TRBD1. Germline assignment: CDR1 SGHRS and CDR2 YFSETQ. V lost 7 bases to trimming and J lost 2 bases; unmatched junction nucleotides: 5. The CDR3 length is 14 residues. CDR3 coding DNA: TGCGCCAGCTGCCGGGACAGAAACACCGGGGAGCTGTTTTTT. It translates to CASCRDRNTGELFF.

The gene calls are TRBV3-1 (or the pseudogene TRBV3-2) and TRBJ2-1, with D perhaps matching TRBD2 (6 bases). Germline V gives CDR1 LGHDT, CDR2 YNNKEL (reference sequence). Trimming took off 0 bases at V and 7 bases at J, with 10 bases between the two ends. This CDR3 contains 14 residues. The CDR3 spells CASSQDPSVNEQFF. Written as DNA, the CDR3 is TGTGCCAGCAGCCAAGATCCTAGCGTTAATGAGCAGTTCTTC.

In regard to this clone: This CDR3 is also generated by other DNA sequences in the sample. The chain combines TRBV5-1 with TRBJ1-4; 8 nucleotides align to TRBD1. This CDR3 is built from 14 residues. The germline V gene encodes CDR1 SGHRS and CDR2 YFSETQ. V was pared by 0 bases and J by 5 bases, with 0 bases of the junction left unmatched. CDR3 bases: TGCGCCAGCAGCTTGGGGACAGGGAATGAAAAACTGTTTTTT. Protein sequence: CASSLGTGNEKLFF. The full variable domain, completed using reference TRBV5-1 and TRBJ1-4, is KAGVTQTPRYLIKTRGQQVTLSCSPISGHRSVSWYQQTPGQGLQFLFEYFSETQRNKGNFPGRFSGRQFSNSRSEMNVSTLELGDSALYLCASSLGTGNEKLFFGSGTQLSVL.

V and J are TRBV12-3 or TRBV12-4 and TRBJ2-5, with D tentatively TRBD1 (6 bases). There are 13 residues in the CDR3. The germline V and J ends were trimmed by 7 bases and 5 bases, with 14 bases remaining between them. DNA of the CDR3: TGTGCCAGCAAGGGGGACACCGGGGAGACCCAGTACTTC. This translates into CASKGDTGETQYF.